The 28 T cell receptor beta chains listed next were all sequenced from one sample in a study of graft-versus-host responses after intestinal transplantation. Some clones are missing from TCRdb's copy, which holds only in-frame ones; the method was immunoSEQ multiplex PCR. This table holds 80,000 to 95,000 clones, approximately 90% found once. Their antigens remain unidentified. This specimen was unstimulated CD4+ T cells sorted from spleen or lymph node cells, taken before transplant. Source of these receptors: a human donor who was the organ donor for an intestinal transplant.

The chain links TRBV28 to TRBJ2-5; 8 positions match TRBD2. Near its end, the DNA agrees better with TRBJ2-7, so the J call may be wrong. Germline V gene sequence: CDR1 MDHEN, CDR2 SYDVKM. CDR3 length: 14 residues. CDR3 DNA sequence: TGTGCCAGCAGTCCAGCCGGGACTAGCTACGAGCAGTACTTC. Its protein product is CASSPAGTSYEQYF.

The chain is built from TRBV9 and TRBJ2-3, with TRBD2 as a possible D gene (6 bases). Deletions cut 3 bases from V and 1 base from J, with 12 bases between. The CDR3 is 15 amino acids. The germline gives CDR1 SGDLS, CDR2 YYNGEE. As DNA, the CDR3 is TGTGCCAGCAGCGGACCGGGACTTCGCACAGATACGCAGTATTTT. It translates to CASSGPGLRTDTQYF. Looking up the rest from reference TRBV9 and TRBJ2-3 gives the full variable domain: DSGVTQTPKHLITATGQRVTLRCSPRSGDLSVYWYQQSLDQGLQFLIQYYNGEERAKGNILERFSAQQFPDLHSELNLSSLELGDSALYFCASSGPGLRTDTQYFGPGTRLTVL.

This clone was recorded only once. CDR3 DNA sequence: TGCGCCAGCCGGCCGGGTTCCTCTCCCTACGAGCAGTACTTC. Protein product: CASRPGSSPYEQYF. This rearrangement joins TRBV10-1 to TRBJ2-7; D not resolved. CDR3 length: 14 residues. V lost 8 bases, J lost 2 bases, and 16 bases lay in between. Germline assignment: CDR1 WNHNN and CDR2 SYGVQD (reference sequence).

This sequence joins TRBV19 and TRBJ2-3; TRBD2 matches 10 bases. Trimming at V came to 8 bases and at J to 5 bases, leaving 13 bases not matched to a gene. Looked up from germline, CDR1 is LNHDA and CDR2 is SQIVND (reference sequence). The CDR3 is 16 amino acids. The CDR3 region is CASGRTSGLGGDTQYF. CDR3 bases: TGTGCCAGTGGACGGACTAGCGGCCTGGGGGGAGATACGCAGTATTTT.

The chain recombines TRBV14 with TRBJ1-4; no firm D call. V was clipped by 4 bases and J by 8 bases, with 11 bases between them. The V gene's germline CDR1 is SGHDN and CDR2 FVKESK. The CDR3 covers 13 residues. The CDR3 sequence is CASSLWSEEKLFF. CDR3 sequence (DNA): TGTGCCAGCAGCCTATGGTCGGAGGAAAAACTGTTTTTT.

This clone was seen only once. The chain employs TRBV28 and TRBJ2-5, with TRBD2 identical over 12 bases. The CDR3 length is 15 residues. Trimming took 6 bases from V and 5 from J; bases not matched to a gene: 7. Germline assignment: CDR1 MDHEN and CDR2 SYDVKM. CDR3 residues: CASSRLAGVGETQYF. The CDR3 DNA follows: TGTGCCAGCAGCAGACTAGCGGGAGTTGGGGAGACCCAGTACTTC.

The chain is built from TRBV18 and TRBJ1-1; TRBD1 agrees at 11 bases. The CDR3 loop spans 16 amino acids. The junction had 4 bases not matched to a gene; V was cut back by 2 bases and J by 2 bases. Germline CDR1 is KGHSH and CDR2 is LQKENI. CDR3 loop: CASSPGQGAFNTEAFF. The DNA of the CDR3 is TGTGCCAGCTCACCAGGACAGGGGGCCTTTAACACTGAAGCTTTCTTT.

This chain links TRBV18 with TRBJ1-5; no clear D. The germline gives CDR1 KGHSH, CDR2 LQKENI. The CDR3 is 14 amino acids. V lost 6 bases to trimming and J lost 0 bases, with 9 bases between them. DNA of the CDR3: TGTGCCAGCTCCCCGGGAACTAGCAATCAGCCCCAGCATTTT. This gives the protein CASSPGTSNQPQHF.

This rearrangement joins TRBV7-2 to TRBJ1-4; 8 bases align to TRBD1. CDR1 SGHTA and CDR2 FQGNSA come from the germline V gene. This CDR3 comprises 15 residues. With 5 bases clipped from V and 7 bases from J, the junction kept 9 bases outside the gene matches. The CDR3 loop is CASSVRTGQSEKLFF. CDR3 coding DNA: TGTGCCAGCAGCGTAAGGACAGGGCAAAGTGAAAAACTGTTTTTT.

The CDR3 spells CASSLLRGPGNTIYF. The CDR3 DNA sequence: TGTGCCAGCAGCTTACTCCGGGGTCCGGGAAACACCATATATTTT. The rearrangement links TRBV7-8 to TRBJ1-3; D remains ambiguous. This CDR3 has 15 residues. CDR1 SGHVS and CDR2 FQNEAQ come from the germline V gene. V gave up 2 bases and J gave up 4 bases, with 12 bases separating them.

The chain uses TRBV11-2 and TRBJ2-7; 8 nucleotides align to TRBD2. The CDR3 contains 17 residues. Germline V gives CDR1 SGHAT, CDR2 FQNNGV. V shed 5 bases, J shed 0 bases, and the junction held 12 bases outside the gene matches. The CDR3 nucleotides read TGTGCCAGCAGCCTAACGAGTAGCGGGACGTACTCCTACGAGCAGTACTTC. This sequence encodes CASSLTSSGTYSYEQYF.

The chain recombines TRBV4-3 with TRBJ2-1; 10 bases match TRBD2. V lost 0 bases to trimming and J lost 7 bases; unmatched junction nucleotides: 9. The CDR3 covers 17 residues. CDR1 and CDR2 from the germline V gene are LGHNA and YSLEER. In DNA, the CDR3 is TGCGCCAGCAGCCAAGATCCAGCGGGAGGGGGAAGGAATGAGCAGTTCTTC. This gives the protein CASSQDPAGGGRNEQFF.

The chain links TRBV6-1 to TRBJ2-7, with 10 bases identical to TRBD1. V shed 5 bases, J shed 2 bases, and the junction held 3 bases outside the gene matches. The CDR3 covers 14 residues. CDR1 is MNHNS and CDR2 is SASEGT in the germline V gene. The CDR3 DNA reads TGTGCCAGCAGTTCGGGACAGGGGCCCTACGAGCAGTACTTC. Its protein is CASSSGQGPYEQYF.

This chain connects TRBV5-6 to TRBJ2-1, with D perhaps matching TRBD2 (5 bases). This CDR3 region has 15 residues. Per the germline V gene, CDR1 is SGHDT and CDR2 is YYEEEE. The V and J ends lost 0 bases and 7 bases respectively, with 14 bases between them. The CDR3 region is CASSLGVGVSNEQFF. Written as DNA, the CDR3 is TGTGCCAGCAGCTTGGGGGTGGGAGTCTCAAATGAGCAGTTCTTC.

The rearrangement uses TRBV28 and TRBJ2-7, with 9 nucleotides matching TRBD1. CDR1 and CDR2 (germline): MDHEN, SYDVKM. With V trimmed by 8 bases and J by 1 base, 6 bases remained unmatched. This CDR3 is 14 amino acids long. In DNA form, the CDR3 reads TGTGCCAGCTTCGGGACAGGGACTTCCTACGAGCAGTACTTC. Its translation is CASFGTGTSYEQYF. The whole variable domain, filled in from reference TRBV28 and TRBJ2-7, reads DVKVTQSSRYLVKRTGEKVFLECVQDMDHENMFWYRQDPGLGLRLIYFSYDVKMKEKGDIPEGYSVSREKKERFSLILESASTNQTSMYLCASFGTGTSYEQYFGPGTRLTVT.

The chain links TRBV6-5 to TRBJ1-2; no definite D call. Germline CDR1 reads MNHEY; CDR2 reads SVGAGI. The CDR3 totals 15 residues. Deletions cut 4 bases from V and 0 bases from J, with 12 bases between. For the CDR3, the DNA is TGTGCCAGCAGTTCCCCGGGAAATTCTAACTATGGCTACACCTTC. It encodes CASSSPGNSNYGYTF.

V is TRBV5-1 and J is TRBJ2-7; a possible D gene is TRBD1 (5 bases). This CDR3 spans 13 amino acids. V was shortened by 0 bases and J by 7 bases, with 11 bases between the two germline ends. The germline CDR1 and CDR2 sequences are SGHRS and YFSETQ. The CDR3 loop reads CASSLGGGPEQYF. The CDR3 DNA reads TGCGCCAGCAGCTTGGGGGGCGGACCTGAGCAGTACTTC.

This rearrangement joins TRBV11-3 to TRBJ2-7; 7 bases line up with TRBD1. This CDR3 has 14 residues. Trimming took 3 bases from V and 4 from J; bases not matched to a gene: 6. CDR1 and CDR2 from the germline V gene are SGHNT and YENEEA. CDR3: CASSFDRERYEQYF. As DNA, the CDR3 is TGTGCCAGCAGCTTCGACAGGGAGAGGTACGAGCAGTACTTC.

This chain joins TRBV5-8 and TRBJ1-2; D is ambiguous. Trimming removed 1 base at V and 4 bases at J, with 11 bases between. Germline CDR1 SGHTS, CDR2 YDEGEE. The CDR3 is 14 amino acids. This chain's CDR3 is CASSLYSSPYGYTF. CDR3 bases: TGTGCCAGCAGCTTGTATTCTTCCCCCTATGGCTACACCTTC.

The rearrangement uses TRBV6-1 and TRBJ2-7; 12 bases are a match to TRBD1. The CDR3 covers 13 residues. The V gene end was trimmed by 9 bases and the J gene end by 5 bases; junction bases not matched to a gene: 5. Germline CDR1 and CDR2: MNHNS and SASEGT. The CDR3 here is CASRDRGRNEQYF. For the CDR3, the DNA is TGTGCCAGTAGGGACAGGGGGCGGAACGAGCAGTACTTC.

The chain uses TRBV11-2 and TRBJ2-7; TRBD1 matches 7 bases. V shed 4 bases, J shed 0 bases, and the junction held 3 bases outside the gene matches. The germline CDR1 and CDR2 sequences are SGHAT and FQNNGV. There are 14 residues in the CDR3. As DNA, the CDR3 is TGTGCCAGCAGCTCGACAGGGAGCTCCTACGAGCAGTACTTC. The encoded protein is CASSSTGSSYEQYF.

The chain carries TRBV6-1 and TRBJ2-3; D perhaps matches TRBD2 (5 bases). The CDR3 extends over 12 amino acids. CDR1 is MNHNS and CDR2 is SASEGT in the germline V gene. Trimming removed 6 bases from V and 6 bases from J, with 10 bases in between. CDR3 DNA: TGTGCCAGCAGCCCCTCGGGGGATACGCAGTATTTT. It codes for CASSPSGDTQYF.

This chain uses TRBV18 with TRBJ2-3; D is perhaps TRBD1 (6 bases). This CDR3 spans 14 amino acids. The germline V and J ends were trimmed by 0 bases and 6 bases, with 10 bases remaining between them. Germline V gene sequence: CDR1 KGHSH, CDR2 LQKENI. CDR3 bases: TGTGCCAGCTCACCACCGGGGGCGCGGGATACGCAGTATTTT. It is translated as CASSPPGARDTQYF.

The chain is built from TRBV30 and TRBJ1-5, with D tentatively TRBD1 (6 bases). Germline V gives CDR1 GTSNPN, CDR2 SVGIG (reference sequence). The V gene lost 1 base and the J gene lost 0 bases, with 13 bases spanning the gap. This CDR3 is built from 16 residues. The CDR3 nucleotides read TGTGCCTGGAGTGGGGGGCCGTCCTATAGCAATCAGCCCCAGCATTTT. Translation: CAWSGGPSYSNQPQHF.

In DNA form, the CDR3 reads TGCGCCAGCAGCCAAGACGGGGCCTACGAGCAGTACTTC. Amino acids: CASSQDGAYEQYF. V is TRBV4-1 and J is TRBJ2-7; tentative D call: TRBD2 (5 bases). The CDR3 is 13 residues long. The ends were cut back, 0 bases at V and 2 bases at J, with 5 bases in the middle. Germline CDR1 MGHRA, CDR2 YSYEKL.

The chain is built from TRBV6-1 and TRBJ1-2, with TRBD1 matching over 8 bases. The germline V gene has CDR1 MNHNS and CDR2 SASEGT. The CDR3 loop spans 11 amino acids. Trimming at V came to 8 bases and at J to 4 bases, leaving 0 bases not matched to a gene. The CDR3 region has the DNA TGTGCCAGCGGACAGGGCTATGGCTACACCTTC. It translates to CASGQGYGYTF.

This rearrangement joins TRBV7-3 to TRBJ1-1; the D gene is possibly TRBD1 (6 bases). CDR3 length equals 17 residues. Per germline, CDR1 SGHTA and CDR2 FQGTGA. Trimming removed 5 bases at V and 1 base at J, with 20 bases between. CDR3 sequence: CASSPYPPGHWNTEAFF. DNA of the CDR3: TGTGCCAGCAGCCCGTACCCCCCGGGACACTGGAACACTGAAGCTTTCTTT. The complete variable domain, with remaining parts taken from reference TRBV7-3 and TRBJ1-1, reads GAGVSQTPSNKVTEKGKYVELRCDPISGHTALYWYRQSLGQGPEFLIYFQGTGAADDSGLPNDRFFAVRPEGSVSTLKIQRTERGDSAVYLCASSPYPPGHWNTEAFFGQGTRLTVV.

The V gene is TRBV9, the J gene TRBJ2-2; 7 positions agree with TRBD2. V lost 4 bases and J lost 5; bases outside the gene matches: 11. The CDR3 runs to 16 residues. The germline gives CDR1 SGDLS, CDR2 YYNGEE. The CDR3 sequence: CASSPRPAGGTGELFF. The CDR3, as DNA: TGTGCCAGCAGCCCGAGACCCGCCGGGGGGACCGGGGAGCTGTTTTTT.